The rows below give T cell receptor beta chains drawn from one sample of a study of shared T cell receptors in the human thymus. Libraries were prepared by immunoSEQ multiplex PCR; TCRdb keeps only in-frame clonotypes and omits some of them. The data show some 700,000 clones, approximately 85% seen once. The same data also contributed to another study, on human thymus T cells.

Sequencing input: thymocytes. Every receptor here comes from a girl less than two years old with a congenital heart defect. Each CDR3 is given with its conserved first and last residue. The D gene is left open where the match is weak. Size tells how often a clone was seen (once, few, many) or the class of an expanded clone, and some rows leave it out.

clone_size cdr3_length j_call v_call d_call cdr3_aa
once 12 TRBJ1-1 TRBV14 . CASSHGGREAFF
. 14 TRBJ1-6 TRBV5-4 TRBD1 CASSLRQGNSPLHF
. 17 TRBJ2-2 TRBV4-3 TRBD1 CASSQDRGDRVVGELFF
. 16 TRBJ2-7 TRBV12-5 TRBD2 CASGFVPMGGNYEQYF
. 12 TRBJ1-2 TRBV6-5 TRBD1 CASRGQGYGYTF
. 17 TRBJ1-2 TRBV12-5 TRBD1 CASGLPGQTIPFYGYTF
few 16 TRBJ2-7 TRBV2 TRBD1 CASSESGTGGEYEQYF
. 13 TRBJ2-7 TRBV19 . CASGGHLHHEQYF
. 12 TRBJ1-2 TRBV28 . CASSFSGYGYTF
few 14 TRBJ1-5 TRBV5-8 . CASWSPSRYQPQHF
. 14 TRBJ1-4 TRBV27 . CASSLWGPNEKLFF
. 13 TRBJ1-5 TRBV12-5 . CASAWAGVQPQHF